A selection of T cell receptor beta chains follows, all from one sample in a study of blood T cells in healthy people across ages. TCRdb called the 5' RACE reads again in MiXCR, with one record for every CDR3 protein. The sample carries about 970,000 distinct CDR3 sequences, 45% to 60% recorded once. Material: blood. These receptors came from a woman aged 55 to 70 in good health. Each CDR3 is given with its conserved first and last residue. The order of the fields is J gene, V gene, clone size, D gene, CDR3 DNA, CDR3 protein. A D gene is named only where the DNA matches it firmly. A row's size may be missing; if present it is once, few, many or a size class.

TRBJ2-3 | TRBV29-1 | - | - | TGCAGCGGTGAGACGGTTAGCACAGATACGCAGTATTTT | CSGETVSTDTQYF
TRBJ2-7 | TRBV27 | few | TRBD2 | TGTGCCAGCAGTTTAATTCCGGGGGGGAGCGAGCAGTACTTC | CASSLIPGGSEQYF
TRBJ1-5 | TRBV15 | - | - | TGTGCCACCAGCAGGGGAAACAATCAGCCCCAGCATTTT | CATSRGNNQPQHF
TRBJ2-7 | TRBV28 | - | TRBD2 | TGTGCCAGCAGTTTCTCTTGGGCGGGAGGTGAGCAGTACTTC | CASSFSWAGGEQYF
TRBJ2-4 | TRBV4-1 | - | - | TGCGCCAGCAGCCAAAACAGGGTTGCCAAAAACATTCAGTACTTC | CASSQNRVAKNIQYF
TRBJ2-3 | TRBV5-1 | - | - | TGCGCCAGCAGGTGGCAGGGGTACACAGATACGCAGTATTTT | CASRWQGYTDTQYF
TRBJ2-1 | TRBV5-1 | few | - | TGCGCCAGCAGCTCTTTAGCGGCTGTGAACACCGGGGAGCTGTTCTTC | CASSSLAAVNTGELFF
TRBJ2-1 | TRBV12-3/TRBV12-4 | - | - | TGTGCCAGCAGTTACGCCACAGGGAATAGCCGCTCCTACAATGAGCAGTTCTTC | CASSYATGNSRSYNEQFF
TRBJ2-4 | TRBV20-1 | - | TRBD1 | TGCAGTGCTTCTCCCGGGGGGACAGGGTATGGGATCCAGTACTTC | CSASPGGTGYGIQYF
TRBJ2-7 | TRBV7-9 | many | - | TGTGCCAGCAGCCTAATGGGGAGTGACGAGCAGTACTTC | CASSLMGSDEQYF
TRBJ2-7 | TRBV12-3/TRBV12-4 | - | TRBD2 | TGTGCCAGCAGTTTGCGCGGGAGTTCCGAGCAGTACTTC | CASSLRGSSEQYF
TRBJ2-7 | TRBV7-2 | few | - | TGTGCCAGCAGCTCTTGGTCGGGCGGAAGAGACTACGAGCAGTACTTC | CASSSWSGGRDYEQYF
TRBJ2-7 | TRBV25-1 | few | - | TGTGCCAGCTCAGAGCCAGGCAGTTCCTACGAGCAGTACTTC | CASSEPGSSYEQYF
TRBJ2-7 | TRBV20-1 | - | - | TGCAGTGCTAAGGGTCTATATGAGCAGTACTTC | CSAKGLYEQYF
TRBJ2-1 | TRBV3-1 | - | - | TGTGCCAGCAGCCCCCTTATAGGGGACGATGAGCAGTTCTTC | CASSPLIGDDEQFF
TRBJ2-1 | TRBV20-1 | many | - | TGCAGTGCTTCCCCCTTTCCCCCCGGGGGGCGCGAGCAGTTCTTC | CSASPFPPGGREQFF
TRBJ1-5 | TRBV18 | - | - | TGTGCCAGCTCACCTGGGTCCAGGGCAGCCTATCAGCCCCAGCATTTT | CASSPGSRAAYQPQHF
TRBJ2-7 | TRBV3-1 | once | TRBD1 | TGTGCCAGCATCCAAAACAGAGGGGGCGACGAGCAGTACTTC | CASIQNRGGDEQYF
TRBJ2-4 | TRBV6-4 | many | - | TGTGCCAGCAGTGACTCGGGGGGACCGCAGAACATTCAGTACTTC | CASSDSGGPQNIQYF
TRBJ2-3 | TRBV20-1 | few | - | TGCAGTGCTAGCGGGTCCCTAACGACTAGCACAGATACGCAGTATTTT | CSASGSLTTSTDTQYF
TRBJ2-1 | TRBV20-1 | - | - | TGCAGTGCTAGCCCCTCCCGAAACTACACGGGGCAGTTCTTC | CSASPSRNYTGQFF
TRBJ2-3 | TRBV2 | - | TRBD2 | TGTGCCAGCAGTGACATGGGACTAGCGGGACCAGATACGCAGTATTTT | CASSDMGLAGPDTQYF
TRBJ2-2 | TRBV2 | - | - | TGTGCCAGCAGTGCCATTGGGGGCTCTAACACCGGGGAGCTGTTTTTT | CASSAIGGSNTGELFF
TRBJ2-1 | TRBV28 | - | TRBD1 | TGTGCCAGCAGTCCTCCGGGACAGGGGAGGGGTGAGCAGTTCTTC | CASSPPGQGRGEQFF
TRBJ2-7 | TRBV4-1 | - | - | TGCGCCAGCAGCCAAGATACTGGCGGCTGGAGTTTTAACGAGCAGTACTTC | CASSQDTGGWSFNEQYF
TRBJ2-7 | TRBV4-2 | - | - | TGTGCCAGCAGCCAAGGTCAGGCTCACAACGAGCAGTACTTC | CASSQGQAHNEQYF
TRBJ2-5 | TRBV28 | - | TRBD1 | TGTGCCATCTCAGGGGGACAGATAGAGACCCAGTACTTC | CAISGGQIETQYF
TRBJ2-5 | TRBV20-1 | once | - | TGCAGTGCTAGAGCTCCTAGGCCCAAGGGGGGAGAGACCCAGTACTTC | CSARAPRPKGGETQYF
TRBJ2-7 | TRBV12-3/TRBV12-4 | once | TRBD2 | TGTGCCAGCAGTTTTGAAAGCGGGAATGAGCAGTACTTC | CASSFESGNEQYF
TRBJ2-1 | TRBV4-1 | - | TRBD2 | TGCGCCAGCAGTCGTATGGGGCGGGAGTCCACCGCTGAGCAGTTCTTC | CASSRMGRESTAEQFF
TRBJ1-4 | TRBV4-1 | - | - | TGCGCCAGCAGCCCCCCGGCCTATAACGAAAAACTGTTTTTT | CASSPPAYNEKLFF
TRBJ2-7 | TRBV18 | - | - | TGTGCCAGCTCAAGGGAGGGACAGATCTACGAGCAGTACTTC | CASSREGQIYEQYF
TRBJ1-2 | TRBV30 | - | - | TGTGCCTGGAAGTCGCCAAGGGTTTCGCTTAATGGCTACACCTTC | CAWKSPRVSLNGYTF
TRBJ2-1 | TRBV7-2 | few | TRBD2 | TGTGCCAGCAGCTTAAGTTCCACTAGCGGATACAATGAGCAGTTCTTC | CASSLSSTSGYNEQFF
TRBJ1-4 | TRBV6-2/TRBV6-3 | - | TRBD1 | TGTGCCAGCCGACGGCAGGGGGCTAATGAAAAACTGTTTTTT | CASRRQGANEKLFF
TRBJ2-7 | TRBV7-2 | few | TRBD2 | TGTGCCAGCAGCCCTGGTATAGCGGGAGTCACCTACGAGCAGTACTTC | CASSPGIAGVTYEQYF
TRBJ2-7 | TRBV20-1 | - | - | TGCAGTGCTAGGAGGGGGGGGGCCTACGAGCAGTACTTC | CSARRGGAYEQYF